Listed here are 3 T cell receptor beta chains from one sample, sequenced in a study of blood T cell repertoires in COVID-19. Generated by immunoSEQ multiplex PCR, the TCRdb table keeps only in-frame clones and is missing some. The table records 57,000 or so clones, 70% to 80% of them present only once. The sample comprised peripheral blood. These receptors all stem from a man aged 50 to 60 with active or convalescent COVID-19.

This clone was seen only a few times. The chain joins TRBV27 to TRBJ2-1, with D unresolved. Trimming removed 5 bases from V and 0 bases from J, with 5 bases in between. Germline V lookup: CDR1 MNHEY, CDR2 SMNVEV (reference sequence). The CDR3 is 13 residues long. Here the CDR3 DNA reads TGTGCCAGCAGTCCCTACTCCTACAATGAGCAGTTCTTC. Protein sequence: CASSPYSYNEQFF.

The chain carries TRBV10-1 and TRBJ1-4; 7 bases are shared with TRBD1. V shed 6 bases, J shed 0 bases, and the junction held 10 bases outside the gene matches. The CDR3 length is 17 residues. Germline V CDR1 and CDR2: WNHNN, SYGVQD (reference sequence). CDR3 sequence (DNA): TGCGCCAGCAGGGGACAGCTCGACCGGCCAACTAATGAAAAACTGTTTTTT. Translation gives CASRGQLDRPTNEKLFF.

This clone was seen a single time. The V call is TRBV15, the J call TRBJ2-2, with a weak D call TRBD2 (5 bases). There are 16 residues in the CDR3. Germline CDR1 LNHNV, CDR2 YYDKDF (reference sequence). V lost 1 base and J lost 0, with 9 bases in between. CDR3 region: CATSRGTGSNTGELFF. The CDR3 nucleotides read TGTGCCACCAGCAGAGGAACGGGGTCGAACACCGGGGAGCTGTTTTTT.